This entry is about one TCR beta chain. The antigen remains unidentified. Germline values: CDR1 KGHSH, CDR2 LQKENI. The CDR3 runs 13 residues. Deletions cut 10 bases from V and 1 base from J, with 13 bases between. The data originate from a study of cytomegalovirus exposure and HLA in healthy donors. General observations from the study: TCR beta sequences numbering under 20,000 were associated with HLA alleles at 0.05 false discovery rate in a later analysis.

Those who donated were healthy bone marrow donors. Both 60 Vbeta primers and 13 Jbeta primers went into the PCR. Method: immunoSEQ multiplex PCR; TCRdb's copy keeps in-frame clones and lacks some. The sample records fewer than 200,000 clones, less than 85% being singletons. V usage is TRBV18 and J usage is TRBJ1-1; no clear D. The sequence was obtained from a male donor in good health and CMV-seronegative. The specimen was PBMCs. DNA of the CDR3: TGTGCCACCCACGCCGGAGAGAACACTGAAGCTTTCTTT. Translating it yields CATHAGENTEAFF.